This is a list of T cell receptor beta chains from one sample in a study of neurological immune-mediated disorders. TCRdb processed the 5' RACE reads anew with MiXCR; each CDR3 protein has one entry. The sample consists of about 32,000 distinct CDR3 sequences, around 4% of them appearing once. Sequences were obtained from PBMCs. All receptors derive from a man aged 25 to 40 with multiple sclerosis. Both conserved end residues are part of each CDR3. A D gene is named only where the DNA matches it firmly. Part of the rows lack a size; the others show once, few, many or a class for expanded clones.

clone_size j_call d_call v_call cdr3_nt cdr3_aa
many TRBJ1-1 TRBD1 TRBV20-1 TGCAGTGCTACCAGGGGGCTGCACACTGAAGCTTTCTTT CSATRGLHTEAFF
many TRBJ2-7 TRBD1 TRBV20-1 TGCAGTGCTAGTGGGACAGGGAGCTCCTACGAGCAGTACTTC CSASGTGSSYEQYF
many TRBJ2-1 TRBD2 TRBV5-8 TGTGCCAGCAGCTTGCTCAAGACTAGCGGGGATCACAATGAGCAGTTCTTC CASSLLKTSGDHNEQFF
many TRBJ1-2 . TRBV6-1 TGTGCCAGCACGTGGAGGTCCGATGGCTACACCTTC CASTWRSDGYTF
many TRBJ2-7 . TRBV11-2 TGTGCCAGCAGCCTCAGACTTAGGGCGCAGCAGTACTTC CASSLRLRAQQYF
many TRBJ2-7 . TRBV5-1 TGCGCCAGCAGCCCCTGGGACGGATACGAGCAGTACTTC CASSPWDGYEQYF
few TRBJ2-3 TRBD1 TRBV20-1 TGCAGTGCGTTGGAGGACAGGGGGCCAGATACGCAGTATTTT CSALEDRGPDTQYF
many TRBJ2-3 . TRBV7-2 TGTGCCAGCAGCTTTTCTAGCACAGATACGCAGTATTTT CASSFSSTDTQYF
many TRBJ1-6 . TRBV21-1 TGTGCCAGCAGCAATCCCGACAGGTTCTCACCCCTCAACTTT CASSNPDRFSPLNF
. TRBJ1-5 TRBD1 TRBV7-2 TGTGCCAGCAGCAGGGGGCGCAATCAGCCCCAGCATTTT CASSRGRNQPQHF
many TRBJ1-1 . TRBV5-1 TGCGCCAGCAGGCAGGGTTCCTCGAACACTGAAGCTTTCTTT CASRQGSSNTEAFF